Presented here are 10 T cell receptor beta chains from one specimen sequenced in a study of T cells in Graves' hyperthyroidism and ophthalmopathy. Researchers took RNA transcripts and amplified the TCR beta CDR3 regions from them. With the HTBI primer set, the TCR CDR3 went through a first round of RT-PCR. TCRdb processed the multiplex PCR reads anew with MiXCR; each CDR3 protein has one entry. The table has 250,000 to 300,000 distinct CDR3 sequences, about 19% seen once. Material: blood. The receptors derive from a man aged 45-65 years with Graves' ophthalmopathy.

This clonotype was counted many times. V and J are TRBV6-1 and TRBJ1-5, with TRBD1 identical over 9 bases. The length of the CDR3 is 15 residues. Trimming removed 5 bases from V and 3 bases from J; junction bases left unmatched: 5. Germline values: CDR1 MNHNS, CDR2 SASEGT. CDR3 protein: CASSSRTGANQPQHF. CDR3 in DNA: TGTGCCAGCAGTTCGCGGACAGGGGCCAATCAGCCCCAGCATTTT.

This clonotype appeared many times. V gene TRBV13 combines with J gene TRBJ1-1; D remains unclear. The V and J ends lost 2 bases and 0 bases respectively, with 7 bases between them. The CDR3 spans 14 residues. CDR1 and CDR2 (germline): PRHDT, FYEKMQ (reference sequence). CDR3 in DNA: TGTGCCAGCAGCTTACGTCGGCTGAACACTGAAGCTTTCTTT. Translated: CASSLRRLNTEAFF.

In this sample, this clonotype turned up many times. The rearrangement joins TRBV20-1 to TRBJ2-7; the D is unclear. This CDR3 contains 11 residues. The V end lost 5 bases, the J end lost 6 bases, and 11 bases lay between the germline ends. Germline assignment: CDR1 DFQATT and CDR2 SNEGSKA (reference sequence). CDR3 coding DNA: TGCAGTGCTTCCACCGTCGGCGAGCAGTACTTC. Translation: CSASTVGEQYF.

This chain links TRBV29-1 with TRBJ1-2, with no clear D. This CDR3 is built from 12 residues. The germline V gene encodes CDR1 SQVTM and CDR2 ANQGSEA. With 6 bases removed from V and 6 bases from J, the gap between germline ends came to 14 bases. CDR3 nucleotide sequence: TGCAGCGTGCCGGGAGCCTCTGATGGCTACACCTTC. Protein: CSVPGASDGYTF.

On this clonotype: The junction does not match germline at one end; this may be a read error. The chain has TRBV7-7 and TRBJ2-5; the match to TRBD2 covers 13 bases. The length of the CDR3 is 16 residues. Germline-derived CDR1 and CDR2 are SSHAT and FNYEAQ (reference sequence). CDR3 protein: CASSLWTSGSQETQYF. The CDR3 region has the DNA TGTGCTAGCAGCTTATGGACTAGCGGGAGTCAAGAGACCCAGTACTTC.

This clonotype was observed many times. The chain is built from TRBV2 and TRBJ2-7, with 7 bases that match TRBD1. V lost 6 bases to trimming and J lost 0 bases; unmatched junction nucleotides: 5. Germline V gene lookup returns CDR1 SNHLY and CDR2 FYNNEI. The CDR3 loop spans 14 amino acids. The CDR3 is CASRTGSSSYEQYF. CDR3 bases: TGTGCCAGCAGGACAGGGAGCAGCTCCTACGAGCAGTACTTC.

The chain couples TRBV6-2 or TRBV6-3 to TRBJ1-5, with TRBD1 matching over 9 bases. The CDR3 runs 16 residues. After removal of 6 bases from V and 7 bases from J, the junction contained 13 bases not matched to a gene. Per germline, CDR1 MNHEY and CDR2 SVGEGT. The CDR3: CASSHRAGQGRQPQHF. The CDR3 DNA sequence: TGTGCCAGCAGCCACAGGGCGGGACAGGGCCGCCAGCCCCAGCATTTT.

The table lists this clonotype with many counts. The rearrangement uses TRBV30 and TRBJ2-2, with a tentative D call TRBD2 (6 bases). Per germline, CDR1 GTSNPN and CDR2 SVGIG (reference sequence). This CDR3 spans 13 amino acids. Trimming left V 1 base short and J 3 bases short, with 6 bases between. CDR3 DNA sequence: TGTGCCTGGAGTGAGCGGGACACCGGGGAGCTGTTTTTT. This translates into CAWSERDTGELFF.

There are many counts of this clonotype. This chain joins TRBV2 and TRBJ1-2, with no clear D. Trimming took 0 bases from V and 6 from J, leaving 8 bases between them. Per germline, CDR1 SNHLY and CDR2 FYNNEI. The CDR3 length is 13 residues. CDR3 DNA: TGTGCCAGCAGTGAAGCCGGCGGCGATGGCTACACCTTC. Translated, it gives CASSEAGGDGYTF. The complete variable domain, with remaining parts taken from reference TRBV2 and TRBJ1-2, reads EPEVTQTPSHQVTQMGQEVILRCVPISNHLYFYWYRQILGQKVEFLVSFYNNEISEKSEIFDDQFSVERPDGSNFTLKIRSTKLEDSAMYFCASSEAGGDGYTFGSGTRLTVV.

This clonotype has just a few counts. V is TRBV2 and J is TRBJ1-5; 10 bases map to TRBD1. The CDR3 totals 14 residues. Unmatched junction bases numbered 0, after V lost 3 bases and J lost 4 bases. Germline V lookup: CDR1 SNHLY, CDR2 FYNNEI. The CDR3 bases are TGTGCCAGCAGTGAGGACAGGGGGAATCAGCCCCAGCATTTT. It encodes CASSEDRGNQPQHF.